This TCR beta chain came from a study of post-analysis software for immune sequencing data (dated by TCRdb to the mid-2010s). Turning to the overall study: Relapsing-remitting, secondary progressive and progressive-relapsing multiple sclerosis were recorded as disease courses, and subtype annotation was lacking for some patients. Patient repertoires were compared against roughly 12 previously published healthy control repertoires from donors aged roughly 6 to 25 years. A subset of samples was prepared in parallel using single-end sample barcoding, then pooled and co-amplified after Illumina adapter ligation. Study-wide conclusions, independent of this receptor: Significantly lower normalized Chao1 diversity was found in multiple sclerosis patients than in controls, suggesting substantial peripheral T-cell clonal expansion. The multiple sclerosis patient group was slightly younger than the control group. Direct clustering with F measure revealed strong co-clustering of samples prepared in the same batch, which led to a batch-effect correction. Patients showed significantly higher frequencies than controls for a handful of TRBV segments, among them TRBV5-6, TRBV5-1 and TRBV20-1.

Counted from cysteine to phenylalanine, this CDR3 has 12 amino acids. Only CDR3 DNA remains: 36 bases, in frame from the first base. Between the V and J ends, shortened by 1 base and 10 bases respectively, the junction contains 13 bases. CDR1 and CDR2, per the germline V gene (reference sequence), are GTSNPN and SVGIG. For this clonotype: No cognate antigen has been identified for it. No much larger clonotype is one base removed from it; base qualities were not supplied.

To demonstrate the VDJtools post-analysis software, TCR beta repertoires were profiled from the peripheral blood of more than 10 young patients with multiple sclerosis. The multiple sclerosis patients were children and adolescents ranging in age from roughly 6 to 16 years. Library preparation used PCR. These reads were obtained on an Illumina HiSeq 2500. Unique molecular identifiers were incorporated into TCR beta cDNA libraries to reduce PCR and sequencing biases. About 500,000 cDNA molecules were obtained for every 1 to 10 million input T cells, so each molecule roughly corresponded to one T cell. The patient libraries were prepared and sequenced using the same protocol as the earlier healthy control dataset. Within a given batch, samples were prepared together, multiplexed and sequenced on the same HiSeq lane. Processing in the source paper ran as follows. MIGEC was used to process the raw barcoded reads, and molecular identifier groups with only a single read were discarded before consensus assembly and CDR3 extraction. Clonotype tables were post-analysed with VDJtools, normalizing diversity by down-sampling all datasets to the smallest sample size. Repertoire overlap clustering matched CDR3 amino acid but not nucleotide sequences to correct batch-related cross-sample contamination. Using fastp at Q25 and MiXCR, TCRdb reprocessed the public reads and kept productive beta chains. Each CDR3 protein appears once, grouped with its most common genes and DNA. In this record, the V and J calls reflect TCRdb's handling and not the investigators' own analysis. In this sample the table shows about 770,000 distinct CDR3 sequences, around 45% of which occur a single time. Clones ranked in the top ten supply 4.9% of the sample.

Sequenced material: blood. The sequence links TRBV30 to TRBJ1-2, with the D segment identity uncertain. The receptor was isolated from a girl aged 10-17 years with multiple sclerosis. CDR3 sequence: CAWSDKPQDYTF. The DNA sequence follows: TGTGCCTGGAGTGATAAACCCCAAGACTACACCTTC. With the rest looked up from the reference TRBV30 and TRBJ1-2 genes rather than sequenced, the full variable domain is SQTIHQWPATLVQPVGSPLSLECTVEGTSNPNLYWYRQAAGRGLQLLFYSVGIGQISSEVPQNLSASRPQDRQFILSSKKLLLSDSGFYLCAWSDKPQDYTFGSGTRLTVV.